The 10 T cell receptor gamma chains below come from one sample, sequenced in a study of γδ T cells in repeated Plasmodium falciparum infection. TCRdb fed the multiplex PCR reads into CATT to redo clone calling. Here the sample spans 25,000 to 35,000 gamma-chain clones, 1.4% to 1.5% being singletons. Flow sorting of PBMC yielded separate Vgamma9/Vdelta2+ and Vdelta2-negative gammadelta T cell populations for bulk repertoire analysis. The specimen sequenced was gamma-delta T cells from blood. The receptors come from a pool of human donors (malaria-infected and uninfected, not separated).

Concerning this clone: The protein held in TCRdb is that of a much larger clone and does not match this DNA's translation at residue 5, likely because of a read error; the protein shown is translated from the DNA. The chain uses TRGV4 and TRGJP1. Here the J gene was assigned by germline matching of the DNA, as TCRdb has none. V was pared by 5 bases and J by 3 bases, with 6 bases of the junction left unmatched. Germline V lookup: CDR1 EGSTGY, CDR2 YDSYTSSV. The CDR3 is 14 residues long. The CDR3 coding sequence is TGTGCCACCTGGGGTCGAGCCACTGGTTGGTTCAAGATATTT. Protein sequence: CATWGRATGWFKIF.

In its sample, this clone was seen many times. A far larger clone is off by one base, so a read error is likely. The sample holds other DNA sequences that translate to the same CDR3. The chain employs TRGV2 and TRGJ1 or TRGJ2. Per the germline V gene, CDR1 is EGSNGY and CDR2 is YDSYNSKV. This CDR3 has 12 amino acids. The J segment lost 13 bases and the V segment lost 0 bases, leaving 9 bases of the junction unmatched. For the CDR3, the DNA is TGTGCCACCTGGGACGGGGATAGTGCAAAACTCTTT. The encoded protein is CATWDGDSAKLF.

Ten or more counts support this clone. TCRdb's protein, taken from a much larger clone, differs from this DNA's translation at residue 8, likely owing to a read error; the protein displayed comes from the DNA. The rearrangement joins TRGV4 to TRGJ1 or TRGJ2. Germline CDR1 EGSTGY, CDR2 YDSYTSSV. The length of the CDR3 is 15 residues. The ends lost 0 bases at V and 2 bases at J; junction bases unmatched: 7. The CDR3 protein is CATWDGLAYYYKKLF. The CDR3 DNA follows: TGTGCCACCTGGGATGGGCTGGCCTATTATTATAAGAAACTCTTT.

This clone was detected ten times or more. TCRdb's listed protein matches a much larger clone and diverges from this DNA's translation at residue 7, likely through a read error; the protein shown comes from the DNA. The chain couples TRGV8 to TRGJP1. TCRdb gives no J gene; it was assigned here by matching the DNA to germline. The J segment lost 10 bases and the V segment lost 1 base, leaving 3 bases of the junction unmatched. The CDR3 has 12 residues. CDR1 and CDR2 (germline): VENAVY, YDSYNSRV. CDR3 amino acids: CATWDSFWFKIF. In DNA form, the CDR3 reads TGTGCCACCTGGGATAGTTTTTGGTTCAAGATATTT.

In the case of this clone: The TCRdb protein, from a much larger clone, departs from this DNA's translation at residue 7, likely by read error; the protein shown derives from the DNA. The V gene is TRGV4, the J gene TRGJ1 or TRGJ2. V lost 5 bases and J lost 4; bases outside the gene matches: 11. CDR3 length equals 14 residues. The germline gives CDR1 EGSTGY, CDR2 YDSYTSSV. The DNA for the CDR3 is TGTGCCACCTGGGCCCGATACCCGTATTATAAGAAACTCTTT. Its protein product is CATWARYPYYKKLF.

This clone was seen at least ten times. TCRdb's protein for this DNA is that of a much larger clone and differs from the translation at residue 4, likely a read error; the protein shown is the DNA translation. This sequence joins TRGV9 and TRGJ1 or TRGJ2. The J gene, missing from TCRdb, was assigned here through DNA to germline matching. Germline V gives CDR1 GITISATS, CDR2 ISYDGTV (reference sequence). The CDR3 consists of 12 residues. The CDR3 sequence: CALCEAYYKKLF. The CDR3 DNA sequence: TGTGCCTTGTGTGAGGCCTATTATAAGAAACTCTTT.

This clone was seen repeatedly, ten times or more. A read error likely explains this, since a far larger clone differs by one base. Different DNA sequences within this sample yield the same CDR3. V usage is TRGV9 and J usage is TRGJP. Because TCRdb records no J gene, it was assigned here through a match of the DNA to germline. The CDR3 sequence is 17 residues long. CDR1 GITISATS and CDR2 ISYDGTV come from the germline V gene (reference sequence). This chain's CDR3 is CALWEVQTELGKKIKVF. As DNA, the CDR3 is TGTGCCCTGTGGGAGGTGCAAACGGAGTTGGGCAAAAAAATCAAGGTATTT.

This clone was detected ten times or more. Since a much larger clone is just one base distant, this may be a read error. The CDR3 here is CATWDRLWYKKLF. The CDR3 DNA is TGTGCCACCTGGGACAGGCTTTGGTATAAGAAACTCTTT. The rearrangement links TRGV5 to TRGJ1 or TRGJ2. The CDR3 is made up of 13 amino acids. V dropped 0 bases and J dropped 7; count of bases not matched to a gene: 6. CDR1 is VINAFY, CDR2 YDVSNSKD, per germline.

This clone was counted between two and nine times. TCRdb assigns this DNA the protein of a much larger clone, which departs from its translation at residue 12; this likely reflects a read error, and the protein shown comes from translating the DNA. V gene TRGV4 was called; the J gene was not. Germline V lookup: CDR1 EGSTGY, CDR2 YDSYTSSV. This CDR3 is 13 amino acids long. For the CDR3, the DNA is TGTGCCACCTGGGATGGGGCTGGTTGGTTCAAGCTATTT. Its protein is CATWDGAGWFKLF.

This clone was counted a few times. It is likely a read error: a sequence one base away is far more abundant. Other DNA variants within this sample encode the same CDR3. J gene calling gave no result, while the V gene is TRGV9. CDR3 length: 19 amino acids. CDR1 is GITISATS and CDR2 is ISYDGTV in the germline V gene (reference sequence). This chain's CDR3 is CALWEVHLVRELGKKIKVF. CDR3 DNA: TGTGCCTTGTGGGAGGTGCATTTGGTGAGGGAGTTGGGCAAAAAAATCAAAGTATTT.